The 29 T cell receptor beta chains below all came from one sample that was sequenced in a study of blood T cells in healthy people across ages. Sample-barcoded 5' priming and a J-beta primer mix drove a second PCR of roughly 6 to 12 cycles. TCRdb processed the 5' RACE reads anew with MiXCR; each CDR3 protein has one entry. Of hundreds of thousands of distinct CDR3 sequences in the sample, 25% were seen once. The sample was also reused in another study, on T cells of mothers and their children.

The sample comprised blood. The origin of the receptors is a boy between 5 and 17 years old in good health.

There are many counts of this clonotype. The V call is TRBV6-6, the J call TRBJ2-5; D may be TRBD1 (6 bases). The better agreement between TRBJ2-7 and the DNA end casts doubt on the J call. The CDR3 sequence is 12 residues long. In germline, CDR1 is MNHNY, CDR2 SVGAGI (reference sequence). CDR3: CASSRDTYEQYF. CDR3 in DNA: TGTGCCAGCAGTCGGGACACCTACGAGCAGTACTTC.

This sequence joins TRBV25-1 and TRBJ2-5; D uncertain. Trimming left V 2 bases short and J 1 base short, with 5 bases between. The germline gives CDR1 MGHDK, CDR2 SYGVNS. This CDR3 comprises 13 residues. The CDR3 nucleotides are TGTGCCAGCAGTGAACAGCTCCAAGAGACCCAGTACTTC. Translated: CASSEQLQETQYF. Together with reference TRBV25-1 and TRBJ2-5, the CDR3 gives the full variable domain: EADIYQTPRYLVIGTGKKITLECSQTMGHDKMYWYQQDPGMELHLIHYSYGVNSTEKGDLSSESTVSRIRTEHFPLTLESARPSHTSQYLCASSEQLQETQYFGPGTRLLVL.

The CDR3 DNA sequence: TGTGCCAGCAGCCAACCGACCGGGGGCGAGGACGAGCAGTACTTC. The encoded protein is CASSQPTGGEDEQYF. The rearrangement joins TRBV4-2 to TRBJ2-7; possibly TRBD1 or TRBD2 for D (6 bases each). There are 15 residues in the CDR3. Germline V gene sequence: CDR1 LGHNA, CDR2 YNFKEQ. V gave up 2 bases and J gave up 5 bases, with 16 bases separating them.

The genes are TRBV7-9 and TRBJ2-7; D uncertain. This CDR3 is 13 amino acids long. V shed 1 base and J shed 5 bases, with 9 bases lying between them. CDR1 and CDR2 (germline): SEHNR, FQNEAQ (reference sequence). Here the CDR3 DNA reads TGTGCCAGCAGCTTAGAGGTGCGGCACGAGCAGTACTTC. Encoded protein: CASSLEVRHEQYF.

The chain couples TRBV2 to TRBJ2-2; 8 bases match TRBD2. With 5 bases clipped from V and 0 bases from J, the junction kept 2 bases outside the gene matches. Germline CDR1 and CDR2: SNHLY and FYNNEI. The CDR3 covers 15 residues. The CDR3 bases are TGTGCCAGCAGTAAGCGGGAGACGAACACCGGGGAGCTGTTTTTT. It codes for CASSKRETNTGELFF. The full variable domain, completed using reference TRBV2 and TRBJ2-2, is EPEVTQTPSHQVTQMGQEVILRCVPISNHLYFYWYRQILGQKVEFLVSFYNNEISEKSEIFDDQFSVERPDGSNFTLKIRSTKLEDSAMYFCASSKRETNTGELFFGEGSRLTVL.

The CDR3 here is CASSTGPSGTQYF. The CDR3 nucleotides are TGTGCCAGCAGTACTGGGCCCTCGGGGACCCAGTACTTC. The chain recombines TRBV12-3 or TRBV12-4 with TRBJ2-5; D is unresolved. The CDR3 is 13 residues long. Trimming removed 5 bases at V and 7 bases at J, with 14 bases between.

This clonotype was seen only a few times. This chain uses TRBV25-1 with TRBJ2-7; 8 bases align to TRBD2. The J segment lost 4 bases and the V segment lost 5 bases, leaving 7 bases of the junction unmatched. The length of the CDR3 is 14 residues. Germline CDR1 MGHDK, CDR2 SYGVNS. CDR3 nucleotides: TGTGCCAGCAGTTTCAGCGGGAGTCCGTACGAGCAGTACTTC. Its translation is CASSFSGSPYEQYF.

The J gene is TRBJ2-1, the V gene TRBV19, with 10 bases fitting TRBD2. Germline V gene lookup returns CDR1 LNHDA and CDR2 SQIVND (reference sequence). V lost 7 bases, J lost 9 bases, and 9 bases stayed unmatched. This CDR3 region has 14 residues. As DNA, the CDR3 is TGTGCCAGTAATACACTAGCGGGGTCCGGTGAGCAGTTCTTC. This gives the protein CASNTLAGSGEQFF. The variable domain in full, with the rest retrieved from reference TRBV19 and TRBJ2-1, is DGGITQSPKYLFRKEGQNVTLSCEQNLNHDAMYWYRQDPGQGLRLIYYSQIVNDFQKGDIAEGYSVSREKKESFPLTVTSAQKNPTAFYLCASNTLAGSGEQFFGPGTRLTVL.

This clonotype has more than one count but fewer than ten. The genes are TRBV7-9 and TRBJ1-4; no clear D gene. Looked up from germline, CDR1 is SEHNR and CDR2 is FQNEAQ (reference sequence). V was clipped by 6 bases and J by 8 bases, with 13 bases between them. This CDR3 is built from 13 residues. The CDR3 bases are TGTGCCAGCAGAGAACCGACCAGGGAAAAACTGTTTTTT. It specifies CASREPTREKLFF. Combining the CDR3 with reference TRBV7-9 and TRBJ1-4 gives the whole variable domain DTGVSQNPRHKITKRGQNVTFRCDPISEHNRLYWYRQTLGQGPEFLTYFQNEAQLEKSRLLSDRFSAERPKGSFSTLEIQRTEQGDSAMYLCASREPTREKLFFGSGTQLSVL.

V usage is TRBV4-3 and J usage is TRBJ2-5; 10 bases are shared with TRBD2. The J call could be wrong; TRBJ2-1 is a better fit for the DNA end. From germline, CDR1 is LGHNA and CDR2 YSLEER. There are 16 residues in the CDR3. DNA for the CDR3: TGCGCCAGCAGCCCCCTGCCCAGCGGGGGGGCAGGTGAGCAGTTCTTC. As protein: CASSPLPSGGAGEQFF.

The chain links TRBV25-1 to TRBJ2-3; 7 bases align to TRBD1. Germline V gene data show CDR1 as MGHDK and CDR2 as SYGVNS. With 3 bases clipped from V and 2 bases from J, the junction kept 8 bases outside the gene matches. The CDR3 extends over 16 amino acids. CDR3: CASSEERTGDTDTQYF. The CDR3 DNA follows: TGTGCCAGCAGTGAGGAGAGGACAGGTGACACAGATACGCAGTATTTT.

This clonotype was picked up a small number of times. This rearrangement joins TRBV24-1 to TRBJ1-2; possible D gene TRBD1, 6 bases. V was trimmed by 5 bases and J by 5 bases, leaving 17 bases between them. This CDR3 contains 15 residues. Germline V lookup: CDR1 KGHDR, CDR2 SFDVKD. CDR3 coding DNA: TGTGCCACCAGTGTTACGACAGGAGATGAGTATGGCTACACCTTC. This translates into CATSVTTGDEYGYTF.

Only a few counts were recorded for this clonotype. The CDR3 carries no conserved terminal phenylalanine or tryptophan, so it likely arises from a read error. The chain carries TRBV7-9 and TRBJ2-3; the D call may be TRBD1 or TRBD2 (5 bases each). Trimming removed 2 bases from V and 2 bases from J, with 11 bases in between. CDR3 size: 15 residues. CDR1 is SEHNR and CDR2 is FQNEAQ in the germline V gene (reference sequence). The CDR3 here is CASSLTPGTTDTQYL. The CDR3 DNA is TGTGCCAGCAGCTTAACACCGGGGACCACAGATACGCAGTATCTT.

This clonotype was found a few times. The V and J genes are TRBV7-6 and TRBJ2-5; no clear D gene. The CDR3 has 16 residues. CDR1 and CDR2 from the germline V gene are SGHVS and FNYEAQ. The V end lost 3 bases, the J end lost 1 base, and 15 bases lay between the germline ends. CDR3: CASSFAKTLVQETQYF. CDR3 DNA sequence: TGTGCCAGCAGCTTTGCAAAAACTCTAGTCCAAGAGACCCAGTACTTC.

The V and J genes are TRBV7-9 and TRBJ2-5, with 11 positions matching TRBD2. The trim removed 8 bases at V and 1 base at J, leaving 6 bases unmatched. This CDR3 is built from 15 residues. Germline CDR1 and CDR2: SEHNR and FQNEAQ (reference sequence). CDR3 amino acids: CASDPGLAVQETQYF. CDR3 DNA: TGTGCCAGCGATCCGGGACTAGCGGTCCAAGAGACCCAGTACTTC.

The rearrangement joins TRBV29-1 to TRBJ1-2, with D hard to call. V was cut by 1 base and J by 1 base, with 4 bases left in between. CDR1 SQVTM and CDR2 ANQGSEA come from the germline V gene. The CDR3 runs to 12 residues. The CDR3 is CSVEGLNYGYTF. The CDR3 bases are TGCAGCGTTGAAGGTCTTAACTATGGCTACACCTTC. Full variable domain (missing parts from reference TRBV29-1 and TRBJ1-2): SAVISQKPSRDICQRGTSLTIQCQVDSQVTMMFWYRQQPGQSLTLIATANQGSEATYESGFVIDKFPISRPNLTFSTLTVSNMSPEDSSIYLCSVEGLNYGYTFGSGTRLTVV.

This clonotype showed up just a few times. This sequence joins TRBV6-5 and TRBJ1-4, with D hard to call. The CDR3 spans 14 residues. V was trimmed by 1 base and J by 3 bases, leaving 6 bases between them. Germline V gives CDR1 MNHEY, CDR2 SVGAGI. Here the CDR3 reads CASSYYYPNEKLFF. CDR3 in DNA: TGTGCCAGCAGTTACTATTACCCTAATGAAAAACTGTTTTTT.

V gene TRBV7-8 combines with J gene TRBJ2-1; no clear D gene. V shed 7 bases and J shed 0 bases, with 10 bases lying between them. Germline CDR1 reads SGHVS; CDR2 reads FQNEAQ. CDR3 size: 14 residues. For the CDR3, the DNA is TGTGCCAGCACCCCATTGAGCTCCTACAATGAGCAGTTCTTC. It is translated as CASTPLSSYNEQFF.

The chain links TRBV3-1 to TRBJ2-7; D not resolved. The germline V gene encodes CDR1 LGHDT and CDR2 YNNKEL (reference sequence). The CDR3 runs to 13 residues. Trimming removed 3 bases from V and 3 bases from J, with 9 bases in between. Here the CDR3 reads CASSQVRHYEQYF. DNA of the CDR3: TGTGCCAGCAGCCAGGTTAGACACTACGAGCAGTACTTC.

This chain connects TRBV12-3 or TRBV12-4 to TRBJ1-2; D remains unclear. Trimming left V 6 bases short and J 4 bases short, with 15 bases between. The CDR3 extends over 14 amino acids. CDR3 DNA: TGTGCCAGCAGCGAGTGGGCTGCTAGCTATGGCTACACCTTC. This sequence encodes CASSEWAASYGYTF.

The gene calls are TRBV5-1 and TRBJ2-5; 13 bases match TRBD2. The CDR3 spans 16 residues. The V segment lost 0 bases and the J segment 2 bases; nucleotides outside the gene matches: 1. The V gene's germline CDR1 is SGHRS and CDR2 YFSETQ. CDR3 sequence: CASSLAGLAGQETQYF. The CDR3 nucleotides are TGCGCCAGCAGCTTGGCGGGACTAGCGGGACAAGAGACCCAGTACTTC.

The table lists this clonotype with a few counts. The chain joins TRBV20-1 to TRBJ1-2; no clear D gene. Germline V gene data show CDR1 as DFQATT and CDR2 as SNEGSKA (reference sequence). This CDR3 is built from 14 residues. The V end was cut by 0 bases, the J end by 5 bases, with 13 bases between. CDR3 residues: CSARDLMSGYGYTF. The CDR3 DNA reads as TGCAGTGCTAGAGATCTCATGTCGGGATATGGCTACACCTTC.

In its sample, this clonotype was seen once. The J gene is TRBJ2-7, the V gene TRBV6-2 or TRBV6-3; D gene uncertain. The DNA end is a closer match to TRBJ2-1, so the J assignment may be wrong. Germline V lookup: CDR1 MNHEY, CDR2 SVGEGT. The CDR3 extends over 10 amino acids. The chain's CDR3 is CASSSKEQFF. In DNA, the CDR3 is TGTGCCAGCAGTTCGAAGGAGCAGTTCTTC.

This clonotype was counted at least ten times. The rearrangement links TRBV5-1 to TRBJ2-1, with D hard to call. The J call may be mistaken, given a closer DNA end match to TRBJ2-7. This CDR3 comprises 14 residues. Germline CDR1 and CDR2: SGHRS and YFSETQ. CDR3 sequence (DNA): TGCGCCAGCAGCTTGGCCGGACGGTCCTACGAGCAGTACTTC. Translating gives CASSLAGRSYEQYF.

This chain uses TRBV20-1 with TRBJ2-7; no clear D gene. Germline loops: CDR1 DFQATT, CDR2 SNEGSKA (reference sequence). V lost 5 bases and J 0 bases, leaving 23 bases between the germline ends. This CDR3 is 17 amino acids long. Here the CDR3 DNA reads TGCAGTGCTGAGCCTGTTCTCCCGGCAGCCGACTCCTACGAGCAGTACTTC. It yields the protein CSAEPVLPAADSYEQYF.

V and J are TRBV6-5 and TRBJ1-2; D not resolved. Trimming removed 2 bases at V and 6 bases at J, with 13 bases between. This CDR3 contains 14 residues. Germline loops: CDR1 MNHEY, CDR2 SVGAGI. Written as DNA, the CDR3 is TGTGCCAGCAGTTACGGGTCGGCCCGCGATGGCTACACCTTC. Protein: CASSYGSARDGYTF.

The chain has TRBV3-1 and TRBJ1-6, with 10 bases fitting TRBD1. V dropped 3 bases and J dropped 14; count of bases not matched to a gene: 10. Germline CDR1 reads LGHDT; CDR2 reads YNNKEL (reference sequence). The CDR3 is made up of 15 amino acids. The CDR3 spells CASSQLPGQGYTLHF. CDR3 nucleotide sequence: TGTGCCAGCAGCCAGCTACCGGGACAGGGGTACACCCTCCACTTT. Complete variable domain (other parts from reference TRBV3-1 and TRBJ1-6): DTAVSQTPKYLVTQMGNDKSIKCEQNLGHDTMYWYKQDSKKFLKIMFSYNNKELIINETVPNRFSPKSPDKAHLNLHINSLELGDSAVYFCASSQLPGQGYTLHFGNGTRLTVT.

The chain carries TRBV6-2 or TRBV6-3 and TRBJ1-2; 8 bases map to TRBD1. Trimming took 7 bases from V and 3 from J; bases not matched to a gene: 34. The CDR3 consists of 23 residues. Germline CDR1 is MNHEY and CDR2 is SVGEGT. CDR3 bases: TGTGCCAGCATCCCCCCTAATGGGGGACAGGTGCCTTTTAACTATCAAGTCGACTATGGCTACACCTTC. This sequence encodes CASIPPNGGQVPFNYQVDYGYTF.

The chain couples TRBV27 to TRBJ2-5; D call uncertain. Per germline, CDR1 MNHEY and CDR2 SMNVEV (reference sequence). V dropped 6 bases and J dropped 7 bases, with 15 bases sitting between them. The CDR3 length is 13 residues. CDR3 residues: CASRTAQGLTQYF. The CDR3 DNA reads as TGTGCCAGCAGGACGGCGCAAGGCCTGACCCAGTACTTC.